Listed below are T cell receptor beta chains from one sample, sequenced in a study. TCRdb ran MiXCR on the 5' RACE reads and lists one entry per CDR3 protein. The sample includes about 43,000 distinct CDR3 sequences, about a fifth of them seen just once. Specimen: Tregs sorted from a lymph node. The receptors originated from a female donor with breast cancer. The CDR3 runs from the conserved cysteine through the conserved F or W. The D gene is left open where the match is weak. Clone size is shown for a subset of rows, as once, few, many or a class of expanded clone.

d_gene: TRBD2; abundance: few; v_gene: TRBV18; j_gene: TRBJ2-3; CDR3nt: TGTGCCAGCTCACCACAGTTCAGGGCTAGCGGGCGAAGTGATACGCAGTATTTT; CDR3aa: CASSPQFRASGRSDTQYF
d_gene: -; abundance: -; v_gene: TRBV12-3/TRBV12-4; j_gene: TRBJ2-1; CDR3nt: TGTGCCAGCAGTTTAGAGCCAGGGCGGGGAAGGTGGACGCAGTTCTTC; CDR3aa: CASSLEPGRGRWTQFF
d_gene: -; abundance: medium-sized; v_gene: TRBV7-3; j_gene: TRBJ2-3; CDR3nt: TGTGCCAGCAGCCCACAAGGTAGCGGAATCACAGATACGCAGTATTTT; CDR3aa: CASSPQGSGITDTQYF
d_gene: -; abundance: -; v_gene: TRBV24-1; j_gene: TRBJ2-2; CDR3nt: TGTGCCACCAGAGGACATACCATCACCGGGGAGCTGTTTTTT; CDR3aa: CATRGHTITGELFF
d_gene: -; abundance: few; v_gene: TRBV9; j_gene: TRBJ2-7; CDR3nt: TGTGCCAGCAGCGGAGGGGAAACCTACGAGCAGTACTTC; CDR3aa: CASSGGETYEQYF
d_gene: TRBD1; abundance: -; v_gene: TRBV28; j_gene: TRBJ1-6; CDR3nt: TGTGCCAGCAGTTACAGGGGAAGTTCACCCCTCCACTTT; CDR3aa: CASSYRGSSPLHF
d_gene: TRBD2; abundance: many; v_gene: TRBV20-1; j_gene: TRBJ2-1; CDR3nt: TGCAGTGCTAGAACCCTTGGCGGGAGGGCCCATAATGAGCAGTTCTTC; CDR3aa: CSARTLGGRAHNEQFF
d_gene: -; abundance: few; v_gene: TRBV12-3/TRBV12-4; j_gene: TRBJ1-4; CDR3nt: TGTGCCAGCAGCCCTGCCGACACTCCAACTAATGAAAAACTGTTTTTT; CDR3aa: CASSPADTPTNEKLFF
d_gene: -; abundance: -; v_gene: TRBV11-2; j_gene: TRBJ2-1; CDR3nt: TGTGCCAGCGGCTTAGGGGGGTTAGCGTCCTACAATGAGCAGTTCTTC; CDR3aa: CASGLGGLASYNEQFF
d_gene: TRBD1; abundance: few; v_gene: TRBV7-8; j_gene: TRBJ2-4; CDR3nt: TGTGCCAGCAGCTCGGATCACAGGGGAGCCAAAAACATTCAGTACTTC; CDR3aa: CASSSDHRGAKNIQYF
d_gene: -; abundance: -; v_gene: TRBV3-1; j_gene: TRBJ2-1; CDR3nt: TGTGCCAGCAGCCAAGAAAGGGAGTTAGGTGAGCAGTTCTTC; CDR3aa: CASSQERELGEQFF
d_gene: -; abundance: many; v_gene: TRBV6-1; j_gene: TRBJ1-1; CDR3nt: TGTGCCAGCCGAAACAGATTCCCGGTGAACACTGAAGCTTTCTTT; CDR3aa: CASRNRFPVNTEAFF
d_gene: -; abundance: -; v_gene: TRBV10-1; j_gene: TRBJ2-3; CDR3nt: TGCGCCAGCAGTGACCAGGCATACCTCACAGATACGCAGTATTTT; CDR3aa: CASSDQAYLTDTQYF
d_gene: -; abundance: few; v_gene: TRBV3-1; j_gene: TRBJ2-7; CDR3nt: TGTGCCAGCAGCCAAGACAGGGGTCACGATGCCTACGAGCAGTACTTC; CDR3aa: CASSQDRGHDAYEQYF
d_gene: -; abundance: few; v_gene: TRBV5-6; j_gene: TRBJ2-2; CDR3nt: TGTGCCAGCAGCTTGTTGCTCGCCGGGGAGCCGTTTTTT; CDR3aa: CASSLLLAGEPFF
d_gene: -; abundance: few; v_gene: TRBV20-1; j_gene: TRBJ1-5; CDR3nt: TGCAGTGCTAGAGACGCCGATCAGCCCCAGCATTTT; CDR3aa: CSARDADQPQHF
d_gene: -; abundance: many; v_gene: TRBV6-1; j_gene: TRBJ2-1; CDR3nt: TGTGCCAGCAGTGAAGGGAGGGAGCAGTTCTTC; CDR3aa: CASSEGREQFF
d_gene: -; abundance: -; v_gene: TRBV14; j_gene: TRBJ2-1; CDR3nt: TGTGCCAGCAGCCACCGACCGGATGAGCAGTTCTTC; CDR3aa: CASSHRPDEQFF
d_gene: -; abundance: -; v_gene: TRBV11-2; j_gene: TRBJ1-1; CDR3nt: TGTGCCAGCAGCCTCCGGGACACTGAAGCTTTCTTT; CDR3aa: CASSLRDTEAFF
d_gene: -; abundance: many; v_gene: TRBV4-1; j_gene: TRBJ2-1; CDR3nt: TGCGCCAGCAGCCAAGACCTAGATAAGTTCTTC; CDR3aa: CASSQDLDKFF
d_gene: -; abundance: many; v_gene: TRBV12-3/TRBV12-4; j_gene: TRBJ2-1; CDR3nt: TGTGCCAGCAGTTCCGGGACTCTCCGCGGCGATGAGCAGTTCTTC; CDR3aa: CASSSGTLRGDEQFF
d_gene: TRBD1; abundance: -; v_gene: TRBV20-1; j_gene: TRBJ1-1; CDR3nt: TGCAGTGCTATTGACAGGGGTAACACTGAAGCTTTCTTT; CDR3aa: CSAIDRGNTEAFF
d_gene: -; abundance: few; v_gene: TRBV30; j_gene: TRBJ2-6; CDR3nt: TGTGCCGGTTACACCCTCGGGGGTCGGGACTCTGGGGCCAACGTCCTGACTTTC; CDR3aa: CAGYTLGGRDSGANVLTF
d_gene: -; abundance: few; v_gene: TRBV20-1; j_gene: TRBJ2-7; CDR3nt: TGCAGTGCTAGAGAGTGGGAGCAGTACTTC; CDR3aa: CSAREWEQYF
d_gene: -; abundance: few; v_gene: TRBV5-6; j_gene: TRBJ2-3; CDR3nt: TGTGCCAGCAGCTTGGCGGGACCGATATTGGATACGCAGTATTTT; CDR3aa: CASSLAGPILDTQYF
d_gene: TRBD1; abundance: -; v_gene: TRBV15; j_gene: TRBJ2-1; CDR3nt: TGTGCCGCCAGCGTAGGAACGGGACAGTACAATGAGCAGTTCTTC; CDR3aa: CAASVGTGQYNEQFF
d_gene: TRBD2; abundance: -; v_gene: TRBV5-5; j_gene: TRBJ2-7; CDR3nt: TGTGCCAGCAGCTTGGAACGACTAGCTCCTTCCATCTACGAGCAGTACTTC; CDR3aa: CASSLERLAPSIYEQYF
d_gene: -; abundance: many; v_gene: TRBV4-1; j_gene: TRBJ2-4; CDR3nt: TGCGCCAGCAGCCACACCCCGGCGGGCGTTGCCAAAAACATTCAGTACTTC; CDR3aa: CASSHTPAGVAKNIQYF
d_gene: TRBD2; abundance: -; v_gene: TRBV12-3/TRBV12-4; j_gene: TRBJ2-1; CDR3nt: TGCGCCAGCAGGGAAACTAGCGGAGCCTACAATGAGCAGTTCTTC; CDR3aa: CASRETSGAYNEQFF
d_gene: TRBD1; abundance: -; v_gene: TRBV20-1; j_gene: TRBJ1-4; CDR3nt: TGCAGTGCTCCCAGTTCCGGGACAGTCGAAAAACTGTTTTTT; CDR3aa: CSAPSSGTVEKLFF